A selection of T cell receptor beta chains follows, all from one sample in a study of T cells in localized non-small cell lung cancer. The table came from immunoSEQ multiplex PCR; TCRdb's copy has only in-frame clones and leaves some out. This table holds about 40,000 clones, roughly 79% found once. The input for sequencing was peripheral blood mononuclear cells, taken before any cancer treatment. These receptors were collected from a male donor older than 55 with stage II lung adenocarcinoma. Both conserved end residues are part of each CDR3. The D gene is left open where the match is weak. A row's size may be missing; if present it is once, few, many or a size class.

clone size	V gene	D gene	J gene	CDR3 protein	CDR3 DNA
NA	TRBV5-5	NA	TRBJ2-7	CASSFAAAASQYF	TGTGCCAGCAGCTTCGCCGCGGCCGCTTCGCAGTACTTC
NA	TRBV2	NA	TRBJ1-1	CASRHRQKQNTEAFF	TGTGCCAGCAGGCACAGACAGAAACAGAACACTGAAGCTTTCTTT
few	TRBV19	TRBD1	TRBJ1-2	CASSDQGTGYGYTF	TGTGCCAGTAGTGATCAGGGGACAGGCTATGGCTACACCTTC
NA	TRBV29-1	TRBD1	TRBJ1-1	CSVSQGRYTEAFF	TGCAGCGTTTCACAGGGGCGGTACACTGAAGCTTTCTTT
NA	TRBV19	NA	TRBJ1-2	CASSPTKAGNYGYTF	TGTGCCAGTAGTCCGACCAAGGCGGGAAACTATGGCTACACCTTC
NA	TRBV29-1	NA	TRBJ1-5	CSVSDSYNQPQHF	TGCAGCGTCTCCGACAGTTACAATCAGCCCCAGCATTTT
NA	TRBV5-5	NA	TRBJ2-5	CASSLYPTGRQGTQYF	TGTGCCAGCAGCCTCTACCCGACCGGACGGCAGGGGACCCAGTACTTC
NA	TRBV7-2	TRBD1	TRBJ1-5	CASSLSGGNSNQPQHF	TGTGCCAGCAGCTTATCAGGGGGAAATAGCAATCAGCCCCAGCATTTT
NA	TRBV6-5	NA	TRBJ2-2	CASRNRMNTGELFF	TGTGCCAGCAGAAACAGGATGAACACCGGGGAGCTGTTTTTT
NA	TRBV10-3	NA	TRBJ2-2	CANRLTGTGELFF	TGTGCCAATAGGCTTACGGGCACCGGGGAGCTGTTTTTT
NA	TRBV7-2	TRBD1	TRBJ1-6	CASSLGRQGTSPLHF	TGTGCCAGCAGCTTAGGCAGACAGGGAACCTCACCCCTCCACTTT
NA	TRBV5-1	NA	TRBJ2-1	CASSSDRGQFF	TGCGCCAGCAGCTCCGATAGGGGGCAGTTCTTC
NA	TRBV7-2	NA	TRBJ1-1	CASRYQGYTEAFF	TGTGCCAGCAGATATCAGGGTTACACTGAAGCTTTCTTT
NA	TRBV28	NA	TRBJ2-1	CASSSRGDEQFF	TGTGCCAGCAGCTCCCGGGGCGATGAGCAGTTCTTC
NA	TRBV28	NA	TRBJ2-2	CASSRGGSGELFF	TGTGCCAGCTCCAGGGGGGGTAGCGGGGAGCTGTTTTTT
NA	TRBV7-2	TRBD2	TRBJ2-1	CASSLAGPGTSGRGNEQFF	TGTGCCAGCAGCTTAGCCGGCCCCGGGACTAGCGGGAGGGGCAATGAGCAGTTCTTC
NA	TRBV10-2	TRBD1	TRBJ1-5	CASIAETGGKQPQHF	TGCGCCAGCATAGCCGAGACAGGGGGAAAACAGCCCCAGCATTTT
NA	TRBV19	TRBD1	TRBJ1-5	CASSQQGAGQPQHF	TGTGCCAGTAGTCAACAGGGGGCGGGTCAGCCCCAGCATTTT
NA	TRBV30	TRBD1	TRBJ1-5	CALTGQGGINQPQHF	TGTGCCTTAACGGGACAGGGGGGCATCAATCAGCCCCAGCATTTT
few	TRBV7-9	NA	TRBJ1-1	CASSLSDGNTEAFF	TGTGCCAGCAGCCTTTCGGACGGCAACACTGAAGCTTTCTTT
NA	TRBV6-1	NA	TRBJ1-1	CATCFPPNTEAFF	TGTGCCACCTGTTTCCCCCCGAACACTGAAGCTTTCTTT
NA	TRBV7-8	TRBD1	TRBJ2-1	CASVPGQGVNNEQFF	TGTGCCAGCGTCCCGGGACAGGGGGTCAACAATGAGCAGTTCTTC
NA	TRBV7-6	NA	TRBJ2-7	CASSSAPGPISEQYF	TGTGCCAGCAGCTCCGCCCCGGGCCCTATATCCGAGCAGTACTTC
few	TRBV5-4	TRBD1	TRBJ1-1	CASSQDWTGNTEAFF	TGTGCCAGCAGCCAAGACTGGACAGGCAACACTGAAGCTTTCTTT
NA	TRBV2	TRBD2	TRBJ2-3	CASSDGGTSGLTDTQYF	TGTGCCAGCAGTGATGGGGGGACTAGCGGTCTCACAGATACGCAGTATTTT
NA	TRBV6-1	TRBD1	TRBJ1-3	CASAGQSGNTIYF	TGTGCCAGCGCGGGACAGTCTGGAAACACCATATATTTT
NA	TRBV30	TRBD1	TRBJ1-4	CAWSPGQGKEKLFF	TGTGCCTGGAGCCCGGGACAGGGGAAGGAAAAACTGTTTTTT
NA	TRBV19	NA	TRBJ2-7	CASSFRSGGRRLAVHYEQYF	TGTGCCAGTAGTTTTCGGTCAGGGGGTCGGCGGCTAGCGGTACACTACGAGCAGTACTTC
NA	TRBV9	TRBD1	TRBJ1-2	CASSILDSTGYGYTF	TGTGCCAGCAGCATTCTGGACTCGACAGGGTATGGCTACACCTTC
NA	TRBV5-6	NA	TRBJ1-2	CASSAWTAGGYTF	TGTGCCAGCAGCGCGTGGACAGCCGGCGGCTACACCTTC
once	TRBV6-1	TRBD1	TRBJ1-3	CASSATGTGNTIYF	TGTGCCAGCAGTGCGACAGGGACTGGAAACACCATATATTTT
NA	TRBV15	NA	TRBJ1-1	CATSREVGTEAFF	TGTGCCACCAGCAGAGAGGTGGGCACTGAAGCTTTCTTT
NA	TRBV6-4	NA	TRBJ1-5	CASSEGHTGNQPQHF	TGTGCCAGCAGTGAGGGACATACGGGCAATCAGCCCCAGCATTTT